This T cell receptor (beta chain) was captured by sequencing in a study of blood T cell repertoires in COVID-19. Study information: The origin of the acute and convalescent COVID-19 samples was the United States, Italy and Spain.

Data came from immunoSEQ multiplex PCR; TCRdb stores just in-frame clones and leaves some out. Of some 190,000 clones in the sample, less than 85% were seen once. Germline V gene lookup returns CDR1 SSHAT and CDR2 FNYEAQ (reference sequence). The CDR3 extends over 15 amino acids. Notes on this clone: One junction end disagrees with the germline gene, perhaps due to a read error.

The receptor comes from a woman aged 45-60 years with acute or convalescent COVID-19. The chain carries TRBV7-7 and TRBJ2-3, with 9 bases lining up with TRBD1. Sequenced input: peripheral blood. Here the CDR3 reads CASSLGTGTSDTQYF. In DNA form, the CDR3 reads TGTGCTAGCAGCTTAGGGACAGGGACGTCAGATACGCAGTATTTT.